These 6 T cell receptor beta chains were all obtained from the same sample, sequenced in a study of regulatory T cells in long-lasting Graves disease. Arm-PCR of CDR3 regions and iRepertoire HTBI primers were used to build TCR beta libraries. TCRdb analysed the multiplex PCR reads with MiXCR anew, one entry per CDR3 protein. The table has some 460,000 distinct CDR3 sequences, 16% seen once. The time point is: newly diagnosed GD, antithyroid drugs for less than 3 months. Preparation of the TCR library used RNA extracted from PBMCs. These data are also associated with another study on T cells in Graves' hyperthyroidism and ophthalmopathy.

The specimen comprised peripheral blood mononuclear cells (PBMCs), sampled at new diagnosis, from a patient treated with antithyroid drugs. These receptors were obtained from a man aged 40-49 years with Graves disease.

This clonotype has ten or more counts. The V call is TRBV7-3, the J call TRBJ2-3; maybe TRBD1 (6 bases). This CDR3 has 15 residues. Deletions cut 2 bases from V and 6 bases from J, with 15 bases between. Germline CDR1 SGHTA, CDR2 FQGTGA. The CDR3 reads CASSLQGPISDTQYF. CDR3 sequence (DNA): TGTGCCAGCAGCTTACAGGGGCCCATCAGTGATACGCAGTATTTT.

V is TRBV7-9 and J is TRBJ2-2, with 7 bases lining up with TRBD2. The CDR3 has 16 amino acids. Trimming removed 1 base from V and 1 base from J; junction bases left unmatched: 3. Germline V lookup: CDR1 SEHNR, CDR2 FQNEAQ (reference sequence). In DNA form, the CDR3 reads TGTGCCAGCAGCTTAGTCCCTAGCGGGAACACCGGGGAGCTGTTTTTT. Encoded protein: CASSLVPSGNTGELFF.

As regards this clonotype: A much larger clone is a single base away; this may be a read error. This chain links TRBV6-1 with TRBJ2-1; D is ambiguous. Germline CDR1 MNHNS, CDR2 SASEGT. The CDR3 runs to 10 residues. The CDR3: CASSDPERFF. The CDR3 nucleotides read TGTGCCAGCAGTGACCCTGAGCGGTTCTTC.

At least ten counts were recorded for this clonotype. The chain couples TRBV3-1 to TRBJ2-7; 7 bases match TRBD2. Germline V CDR1 and CDR2: LGHDT, YNNKEL (reference sequence). This CDR3 region has 13 residues. V dropped 5 bases and J dropped 6; count of bases not matched to a gene: 7. In DNA form, the CDR3 reads TGTGCCAGCAGCTCGGGACTAATCAGCGAGCAGTACTTC. Amino acids: CASSSGLISEQYF.

CDR3 bases: TGTGCCAGCAGCTTATTGGGTAGCGAGTTCTCCTACAATGAGCAGTTCTTC. Translating it yields CASSLLGSEFSYNEQFF. This sequence joins TRBV7-2 and TRBJ2-1; TRBD2 might be the D (5 bases). The CDR3 consists of 17 residues. The germline CDR1 and CDR2 sequences are SGHTA and FQGNSA. V gave up 2 bases and J gave up 0 bases, with 14 bases separating them.

The chain is built from TRBV10-3 and TRBJ2-7, with TRBD2 matching over 12 bases. Trimming removed 10 bases from V and 4 bases from J; junction bases left unmatched: 8. Germline CDR1 reads ENHRY; CDR2 reads SYGVKD. The CDR3 is 14 residues long. The DNA for the CDR3 is TGTGCCACCCTGACTAGCGGGAGTGGGTACGAGCAGTACTTC. Amino acid sequence: CATLTSGSGYEQYF.